A single sample is the source of the 32 T cell receptor beta chains below, sequenced in a study of sequential checkpoint blockade in melanoma. Treatment meaning: randomized to nivolumab then ipilimumab (arm A) or the reverse (arm B). Sequencing used immunoSEQ multiplex PCR; TCRdb keeps in-frame clones, though not all of them. The profile covers about 12,000 clones, with roughly 24% appearing a single time and approximately 19% taken by the ten largest. The sample here was tumor tissue (inferred from file names), taken from a patient given nivolumab and ipilimumab in sequence. The receptors here all came from a human donor with melanoma.

The CDR3 region is CASSQTGGATSTEAFF. For the CDR3, the DNA is TGTGCCAGCAGCCAGACAGGTGGGGCGACTAGCACTGAAGCTTTCTTT. V gene TRBV11-3 combines with J gene TRBJ1-1, with a tentative D call TRBD1 (6 bases). V lost 5 bases and J lost 4, with 20 bases in between. This CDR3 is 16 amino acids long. CDR1 and CDR2 from the germline V gene are SGHNT and YENEEA.

The chain has TRBV25-1 and TRBJ1-5; 9 bases are shared with TRBD1. There are 14 residues in the CDR3. V lost 4 bases to trimming and J lost 4 bases; unmatched junction nucleotides: 2. Germline lookup yields CDR1 MGHDK and CDR2 SYGVNS. CDR3 DNA: TGTGCCAGCAGTGCCGGGACAGGGAATCAGCCCCAGCATTTT. It codes for CASSAGTGNQPQHF.

The J gene is TRBJ1-3, the V gene TRBV28; D might be TRBD1 (6 bases). The V and J ends lost 4 bases and 1 base respectively, with 14 bases between them. Germline V CDR1 and CDR2: MDHEN, SYDVKM. The CDR3 sequence is 16 residues long. The chain's CDR3 is CASSSNRVASGNTIYF. The CDR3 DNA reads TGTGCCAGCAGTTCCAACAGGGTCGCGTCTGGAAACACCATATATTTT.

The chain carries TRBV19 and TRBJ2-7; perhaps TRBD2 as D (7 bases). CDR3 length: 16 amino acids. CDR1 and CDR2 (germline): LNHDA, SQIVND (reference sequence). V was clipped by 3 bases and J by 0 bases, with 15 bases between them. The CDR3, as DNA: TGTGCCAGTAGTATCGGGGGGACACTGGGCTCCTACGAGCAGTACTTC. It specifies CASSIGGTLGSYEQYF. Complete variable domain (other parts from reference TRBV19 and TRBJ2-7): DGGITQSPKYLFRKEGQNVTLSCEQNLNHDAMYWYRQDPGQGLRLIYYSQIVNDFQKGDIAEGYSVSREKKESFPLTVTSAQKNPTAFYLCASSIGGTLGSYEQYFGPGTRLTVT.

J is TRBJ2-7 and V is TRBV18; TRBD2 agrees at 16 bases. CDR1 is KGHSH, CDR2 LQKENI, per germline. The CDR3 runs to 17 residues. Trimming removed 6 bases from V and 0 bases from J; junction bases left unmatched: 5. CDR3 residues: CASSGTSGGESSYEQYF. The CDR3 DNA sequence: TGTGCCAGCTCCGGGACTAGCGGGGGGGAGAGCTCCTACGAGCAGTACTTC.

This clone is labeled large. Within the sample, other DNA sequences also encode this same CDR3. The chain has TRBV9 and TRBJ1-3, with D unclear. Germline CDR1 reads SGDLS; CDR2 reads YYNGEE. There are 14 residues in the CDR3. V gave up 0 bases and J gave up 0 bases, with 4 bases separating them. The chain's CDR3 is CASSVGNSGNTIYF. The CDR3 DNA sequence: TGTGCCAGCAGCGTAGGGAACTCTGGAAACACCATATATTTT. The full variable domain, its missing parts supplied by reference TRBV9 and TRBJ1-3, is DSGVTQTPKHLITATGQRVTLRCSPRSGDLSVYWYQQSLDQGLQFLIQYYNGEERAKGNILERFSAQQFPDLHSELNLSSLELGDSALYFCASSVGNSGNTIYFGEGSWLTVV.

The CDR3 coding sequence is TGTGCCAGCACGCAGTCCTACGAGCAGTACTTC. Protein: CASTQSYEQYF. The chain recombines TRBV6-4 with TRBJ2-7; D not certain. Germline V lookup: CDR1 MRHNA, CDR2 SNTAGT. The CDR3 loop spans 11 amino acids. V was cut by 7 bases and J by 1 base, with 5 bases left in between.

This clone turned up a few times. The chain joins TRBV11-3 to TRBJ2-5, with D possibly matching TRBD1 (7 bases). This CDR3 has 15 residues. The germline V gene has CDR1 SGHNT and CDR2 YENEEA. V lost 7 bases, J lost 5 bases, and 20 bases lay in between. CDR3 in DNA: TGTGCCAGCACCGTATCGGAGGGGGCTGGGGAGACCCAGTACTTC. Amino acids: CASTVSEGAGETQYF. The whole variable domain, filled in from reference TRBV11-3 and TRBJ2-5, reads EAGVVQSPRYKIIEKKQPVAFWCNPISGHNTLYWYLQNLGQGPELLIRYENEEAVDDSQLPKDRFSAERLKGVDSTLKIQPAELGDSAVYLCASTVSEGAGETQYFGPGTRLLVL.

This clone was seen a few times. V gene TRBV5-1 combines with J gene TRBJ2-1, with 11 positions matching TRBD2. The V gene end was trimmed by 4 bases and the J gene end by 0 bases; junction bases not matched to a gene: 6. Germline V gives CDR1 SGHRS, CDR2 YFSETQ. This CDR3 comprises 17 residues. The DNA for the CDR3 is TGCGCCAGCAGCCAAGGACTAGCGGGCAGCTCCTACAATGAGCAGTTCTTC. Protein product: CASSQGLAGSSYNEQFF.

This clone has a handful of counts. The rearrangement uses TRBV6-8 and TRBJ2-2; D not certain. The V end lost 10 bases, the J end lost 2 bases, and 8 bases lay between the germline ends. There are 12 residues in the CDR3. CDR1 and CDR2 (germline): MNHGY, SAAAGT. The CDR3 here is CAITDNTGELFF. Here the CDR3 DNA reads TGTGCCATCACCGACAACACCGGGGAGCTGTTTTTT.

The J gene is TRBJ1-6, the V gene TRBV18; D is ambiguous. The CDR3 covers 17 residues. V lost 2 bases to trimming and J lost 4 bases, with 15 bases between them. Germline loops: CDR1 KGHSH, CDR2 LQKENI. The CDR3, as DNA: TGTGCCAGCTCACCATTCGGGGTTCCCCCTTATAATTCACCCCTCCACTTT. Translation gives CASSPFGVPPYNSPLHF.

This sequence joins TRBV28 and TRBJ1-1; D gene unclear. V lost 4 bases and J lost 4, with 13 bases in between. CDR3 size: 14 residues. Germline CDR1 MDHEN, CDR2 SYDVKM. The CDR3 loop is CASSSYAGGTEAFF. As DNA, the CDR3 is TGTGCCAGCAGTTCTTACGCGGGAGGCACTGAAGCTTTCTTT. Drawing the rest from reference TRBV28 and TRBJ1-1, the complete variable domain is DVKVTQSSRYLVKRTGEKVFLECVQDMDHENMFWYRQDPGLGLRLIYFSYDVKMKEKGDIPEGYSVSREKKERFSLILESASTNQTSMYLCASSSYAGGTEAFFGQGTRLTVV.

This clone appeared a few times. This chain connects TRBV6-8 to TRBJ2-3; D call uncertain. V gave up 0 bases and J gave up 4 bases, with 11 bases separating them. The CDR3 runs to 15 residues. The germline gives CDR1 MNHGY, CDR2 SAAAGT. CDR3 protein: CASSYSGPGPDTQYF. CDR3 DNA: TGTGCCAGCAGTTACTCTGGACCTGGCCCAGATACGCAGTATTTT.

The J gene is TRBJ1-1, the V gene TRBV1; the listed D gene, TRBD1, was not tested against the DNA. TRBV1 is a listed pseudogene. The CDR3 loop spans 15 amino acids. The CDR3 spells CASSQDDRVDTEAFF. For the CDR3, the DNA is TGCGCCAGCAGCCAAGACGACAGGGTAGACACTGAAGCTTTCTTT.

This clone was counted only a few times. This chain connects TRBV28 to TRBJ2-7; D ambiguous. Germline V gives CDR1 MDHEN, CDR2 SYDVKM. V was clipped by 5 bases and J by 4 bases, with 12 bases between them. The CDR3 runs to 13 residues. The DNA for the CDR3 is TGTGCCAGCAGTCCCCGAGGCCTATACGAGCAGTACGTC. This encodes CASSPRGLYEQYV.

This clone was recorded a few times. The rearrangement links TRBV6-8 to TRBJ2-7; TRBD1 is a possible D gene (5 bases). In germline, CDR1 is MNHGY, CDR2 SAAAGT. V lost 7 bases and J lost 4, with 11 bases in between. CDR3 length: 12 amino acids. The CDR3 nucleotides are TGTGCCAGCAAGGGGTCCTTTTACGAGCAGTACTTC. Encoded protein: CASKGSFYEQYF.

This clone was counted only a few times. The rearrangement uses TRBV27 and TRBJ1-2; 7 bases line up with TRBD1. CDR1 MNHEY and CDR2 SMNVEV come from the germline V gene (reference sequence). The length of the CDR3 is 15 residues. Losses at the gene ends were 2 bases for V and 8 bases for J; bases not matched to a gene: 11. CDR3 amino acids: CASSLKPTGVGGYTF. In nucleotides, the CDR3 is TGTGCCAGCAGTTTAAAGCCCACAGGGGTGGGGGGCTACACCTTC.

The V gene is TRBV12-5, the J gene TRBJ1-1; 7 bases are shared with TRBD1. This CDR3 is built from 12 residues. Germline V CDR1 and CDR2: LGHNT, FRNRAP. CDR3 sequence reads: CAGQGEGTEAFF. The CDR3 region has the DNA TGTGCCGGGCAGGGGGAGGGCACTGAAGCTTTCTTT.

In this sample, this clone turned up many times. The chain has TRBV6-8 and TRBJ2-3; D uncertain. The ends were cut back, 4 bases at V and 0 bases at J, with 5 bases in the middle. In germline, CDR1 is MNHGY, CDR2 SAAAGT. The CDR3 runs to 13 residues. CDR3 DNA: TGTGCCAGCAGTTTATCTAGCACAGATACGCAGTATTTT. This sequence encodes CASSLSSTDTQYF.

The genes are TRBV19 and TRBJ1-1; TRBD1 matches 7 bases. This CDR3 spans 15 amino acids. From germline, CDR1 is LNHDA and CDR2 SQIVND (reference sequence). V shed 6 bases, J shed 3 bases, and the junction held 10 bases outside the gene matches. As DNA, the CDR3 is TGTGCCAGTAGGTACTCTGACAGGGATGACACTGAAGCTTTCTTT. Amino acids: CASRYSDRDDTEAFF.

This chain links TRBV6-8 with TRBJ2-1; 7 bases are a match to TRBD1. The CDR3 consists of 16 residues. The V segment lost 5 bases and the J segment 4 bases; nucleotides outside the gene matches: 11. From germline, CDR1 is MNHGY and CDR2 SAAAGT. The CDR3 DNA follows: TGTGCCAGCAGTGACGGGACAGTCGATCCTTACAATGAGCAGTTCTTC. Translation: CASSDGTVDPYNEQFF.

V gene TRBV18 combines with J gene TRBJ2-3; D might be TRBD1 (5 bases). Per germline, CDR1 KGHSH and CDR2 LQKENI. This CDR3 is 16 amino acids long. V was pared by 0 bases and J by 3 bases, with 13 bases between. The CDR3 DNA sequence: TGTGCCAGCTCACCACCAAAAGGGGTTCAGACAGATACGCAGTATTTT. This sequence encodes CASSPPKGVQTDTQYF. Filled out from reference TRBV18 and TRBJ2-3, the complete variable domain reads NAGVMQNPRHLVRRRGQEARLRCSPMKGHSHVYWYRQLPEEGLKFMVYLQKENIIDESGMPKERFSAEFPKEGPSILRIQQVVRGDSAAYFCASSPPKGVQTDTQYFGPGTRLTVL.

This clone was seen ten or more times. V is TRBV6-8 and J is TRBJ1-1; TRBD1 matches at 7 bases. The ends lost 0 bases at V and 6 bases at J; junction bases unmatched: 7. Germline values: CDR1 MNHGY, CDR2 SAAAGT. This CDR3 spans 15 amino acids. The CDR3 spells CASSYSGAGGSEAFF. For the CDR3, the DNA is TGTGCCAGCAGTTACTCTGGGGCAGGGGGTTCTGAAGCTTTCTTT.

In its sample, this clone was seen once. The chain carries TRBV5-1 and TRBJ2-3, with 8 bases that match TRBD2. V shed 2 bases and J 5 bases; nucleotides not matched to a gene: 10. The germline V gene encodes CDR1 SGHRS and CDR2 YFSETQ. The CDR3 consists of 16 residues. The DNA of the CDR3 is TGCGCCAGCAGCTTAGAAGAGACTAGCGAGTTAGATACGCAGTATTTT. It is translated as CASSLEETSELDTQYF.

This clone appeared many times. V gene TRBV11-3 combines with J gene TRBJ2-2; D uncertain. The CDR3 runs 15 residues. Germline V gene data show CDR1 as SGHNT and CDR2 as YENEEA. Trimming pared 0 bases from V and 4 bases from J, leaving 9 bases between. The CDR3 region is CASSLEVPGTGELFF. The CDR3 bases are TGTGCCAGCAGCTTAGAAGTCCCGGGCACCGGGGAGCTGTTTTTT. Drawing the rest from reference TRBV11-3 and TRBJ2-2, the complete variable domain is EAGVVQSPRYKIIEKKQPVAFWCNPISGHNTLYWYLQNLGQGPELLIRYENEEAVDDSQLPKDRFSAERLKGVDSTLKIQPAELGDSAVYLCASSLEVPGTGELFFGEGSRLTVL.

The rearrangement joins TRBV4-1 to TRBJ2-2; 7 bases are shared with TRBD2. The junction had 8 bases not matched to a gene; V was cut back by 0 bases and J by 4 bases. CDR3 length: 17 amino acids. The V gene's germline CDR1 is MGHRA and CDR2 YSYEKL. The chain's CDR3 is CASSQDFPGRATGELFF. DNA of the CDR3: TGCGCCAGCAGCCAAGATTTCCCGGGGAGGGCCACCGGGGAGCTGTTTTTT.

The chain combines TRBV29-1 with TRBJ1-1; D is perhaps TRBD1 (6 bases). The CDR3 length is 14 residues. In germline, CDR1 is SQVTM, CDR2 ANQGSEA. V was cut by 6 bases and J by 0 bases, with 14 bases left in between. CDR3 nucleotide sequence: TGCAGCGTGGATCCTAGGGGGGTGAACACTGAAGCTTTCTTT. Translating gives CSVDPRGVNTEAFF.

The chain joins TRBV28 to TRBJ1-2, with D possibly being TRBD1 (6 bases). The CDR3 sequence is 17 residues long. The germline V gene has CDR1 MDHEN and CDR2 SYDVKM. Trimming left V 6 bases short and J 5 bases short, with 25 bases between. The CDR3 loop reads CASSDIQSGGARYGYTF. In DNA, the CDR3 is TGTGCCAGCAGCGACATACAGAGTGGGGGGGCGAGATATGGCTACACCTTC.

The chain uses TRBV29-1 and TRBJ2-3; either TRBD1 or TRBD2 may supply D (5 bases each). CDR3 size: 16 residues. Trimming took off 2 bases at V and 0 bases at J, with 15 bases between the two ends. CDR1 SQVTM and CDR2 ANQGSEA come from the germline V gene. CDR3 residues: CSVETPRGASTDTQYF. For the CDR3, the DNA is TGCAGCGTTGAAACCCCGAGGGGTGCTAGCACAGATACGCAGTATTTT.

This clone was seen more than once but under ten times. The gene calls are TRBV9 and TRBJ1-2; D gene unclear. V lost 0 bases and J 4 bases, leaving 16 bases between the germline ends. Germline V gene sequence: CDR1 SGDLS, CDR2 YYNGEE. This CDR3 spans 16 amino acids. The CDR3 reads CASSVDDSFYPYGYTF. CDR3 DNA: TGTGCCAGCAGCGTAGATGACTCATTCTATCCCTATGGCTACACCTTC.

The chain carries TRBV18 and TRBJ2-2, with 8 bases aligning to TRBD2. In germline, CDR1 is KGHSH, CDR2 LQKENI. With V trimmed by 4 bases and J by 1 base, 2 bases remained unmatched. The CDR3 has 15 residues. CDR3 DNA sequence: TGTGCCAGCTCACTAGCGGGGATGAACACCGGGGAGCTGTTTTTT. Its translation: CASSLAGMNTGELFF.

This clone has more than one count but fewer than ten. The rearrangement joins TRBV18 to TRBJ2-3; 7 bases match TRBD1. V was pared by 6 bases and J by 2 bases, with 5 bases of the junction left unmatched. Germline-derived CDR1 and CDR2 are KGHSH and LQKENI. CDR3 length equals 14 residues. CDR3 DNA sequence: TGTGCCAGCTCCCCGGGACAGTCCACAGATACGCAGTATTTT. This codes for CASSPGQSTDTQYF.